This T cell receptor beta chain was identified during a study of T cell responses to AZD1222 COVID-19 vaccine. This clone came up once. Its antigen is not identified. Germline V gene sequence: CDR1 SGHVS, CDR2 FQNEAQ. V was pared by 3 bases and J by 6 bases, with 12 bases of the junction left unmatched. This CDR3 spans 18 amino acids. Study-level results: Most donors were white British, females outnumbered males, and clonal diversity was possibly underestimated.

The data were produced by immunoSEQ multiplex PCR, yet TCRdb's version contains in-frame clones alone and is incomplete. The table records under 150,000 clones, around 85% of them present only once. Source: peripheral blood, taken on day 0 of AZD1222 vaccination. The gene calls are TRBV7-8 and TRBJ1-6; 9 bases fit TRBD1. This sequence was found in an adult in good health. CDR3 amino acids: CASSFLPDRGTFNSPLHF. In nucleotides, the CDR3 is TGTGCCAGCAGCTTCTTACCGGACAGGGGTACTTTTAATTCACCCCTCCACTTT.